Described below is a single TCR beta chain sequence and its context. Its specificity is unknown. These data belong to a study of siplizumab effects on memory and regulatory T cells. Overall study findings and caveats: Researchers did not confirm the suppressive function of proliferating Tregs from siplizumab cultures. Mappable CD4+ clones that were alloreactive averaged about 69% Treg-derived with siplizumab versus approximately 29% in controls.

Sequencing was performed with immunoSEQ multiplex PCR; in TCRdb, only in-frame clones are kept and a portion is missing. The table shows approximately 91,000 clones, with 85% to 95% occurring only once. Looked up from germline, CDR1 is WSHSY and CDR2 is SAAADI. This CDR3 spans 18 amino acids. Losses at the gene ends were 4 bases for V and 2 bases for J; bases not matched to a gene: 8. Sample: CD8+ T cells sorted from blood. The clonotype was recovered from a human donor in good health. The chain is built from TRBV10-2 and TRBJ2-1; 13 bases fit TRBD2. The CDR3 sequence is CASSGRTSGRGPYNEQFF. The DNA for the CDR3 is TGCGCCAGCAGTGGACGGACTAGCGGGAGAGGTCCCTACAATGAGCAGTTCTTC.